This entry describes one T cell receptor (beta chain). These data belong to a study of long-term antiretroviral therapy in people with HIV. At least one PBMC sample before ART and at least two after were required. Before they underwent DNA extraction, samples held roughly 0.95-11 million cryopreserved PBMC. Sequencing used immunoSEQ v3.0 at survey level. Data came from immunoSEQ multiplex PCR; TCRdb stores just in-frame clones and leaves some out. The sample records some 48,000 clones, around 80% being singletons. The CDR3 consists of 14 residues. Germline assignment: CDR1 ENHRY and CDR2 SYGVKD. Trimming cost V 0 bases and J 0 bases, with 3 bases left between them.

The chain links TRBV10-3 to TRBJ2-1; D ambiguous. Sequences were derived from unsorted PBMCs, sampled 0.8 years after starting antiretroviral therapy. This TCR was recovered from a woman younger than 30 with HIV. The DNA for the CDR3 is TGTGCCATCAGTGAGTCGGCCTCCTACAATGAGCAGTTCTTC. Amino acids: CAISESASYNEQFF.